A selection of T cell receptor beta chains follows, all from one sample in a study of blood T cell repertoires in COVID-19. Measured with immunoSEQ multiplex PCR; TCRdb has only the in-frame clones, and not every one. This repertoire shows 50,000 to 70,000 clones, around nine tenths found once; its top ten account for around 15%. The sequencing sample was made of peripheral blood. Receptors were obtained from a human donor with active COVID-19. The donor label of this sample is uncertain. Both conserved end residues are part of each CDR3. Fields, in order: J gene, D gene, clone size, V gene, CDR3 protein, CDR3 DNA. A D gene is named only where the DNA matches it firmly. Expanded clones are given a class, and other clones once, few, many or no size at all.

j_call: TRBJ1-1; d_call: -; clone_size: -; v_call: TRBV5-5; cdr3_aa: CASSSRQENTEAFF; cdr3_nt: TGTGCCAGCAGCTCACGACAGGAGAACACTGAAGCTTTCTTT
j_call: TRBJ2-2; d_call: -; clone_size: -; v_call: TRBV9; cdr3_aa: CASSGGRERTGELFF; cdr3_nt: TGTGCCAGCAGCGGGGGCCGAGAGCGCACCGGGGAGCTGTTTTTT
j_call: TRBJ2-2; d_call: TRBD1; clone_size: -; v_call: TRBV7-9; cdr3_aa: CASSAPGGNTGELFF; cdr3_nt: TGTGCCAGCAGTGCGCCAGGGGGCAACACCGGGGAGCTGTTTTTT
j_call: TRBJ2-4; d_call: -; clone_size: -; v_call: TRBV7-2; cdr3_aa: CASSHMGGIAKNIQYF; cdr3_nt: TGTGCCAGCAGCCACATGGGGGGTATAGCCAAAAACATTCAGTACTTC
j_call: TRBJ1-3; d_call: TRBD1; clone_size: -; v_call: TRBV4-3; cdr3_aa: CASAKEKGATGNTIYF; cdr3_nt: TGCGCCAGCGCAAAAGAGAAGGGGGCCACTGGAAACACCATATATTTT
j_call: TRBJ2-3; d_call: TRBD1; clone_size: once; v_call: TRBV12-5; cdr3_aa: CASAGQAHTDTQYF; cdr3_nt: TGTGCTAGTGCGGGACAGGCCCACACAGATACGCAGTATTTT
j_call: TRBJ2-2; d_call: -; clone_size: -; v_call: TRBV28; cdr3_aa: CASTRNTNTGELFF; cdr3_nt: TGTGCCAGCACTAGAAATACGAACACCGGGGAGCTGTTTTTT
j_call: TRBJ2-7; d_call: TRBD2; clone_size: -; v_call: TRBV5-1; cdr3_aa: CASSQTSQGYEQYF; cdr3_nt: TGCGCCAGCAGCCAGACTAGCCAGGGTTACGAGCAGTACTTC
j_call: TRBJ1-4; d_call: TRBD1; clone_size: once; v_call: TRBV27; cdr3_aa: CASKLGTGWPNEKLFF; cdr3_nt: TGTGCCAGCAAGCTCGGGACAGGGTGGCCTAATGAAAAACTGTTTTTT
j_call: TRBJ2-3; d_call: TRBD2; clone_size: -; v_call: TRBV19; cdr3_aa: CASRLLAGGTDTQYF; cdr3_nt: TGTGCCAGTAGACTACTAGCGGGAGGGACAGATACGCAGTATTTT
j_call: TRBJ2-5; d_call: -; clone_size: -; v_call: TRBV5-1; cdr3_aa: CASSSSAGETQYF; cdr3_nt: TGCGCCAGCAGCTCAAGTGCAGGGGAGACCCAGTACTTC
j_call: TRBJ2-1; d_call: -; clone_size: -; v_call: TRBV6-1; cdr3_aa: CASSEARLDLNNEQFF; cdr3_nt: TGTGCCAGCAGTGAAGCCCGACTAGATCTAAACAATGAGCAGTTCTTC
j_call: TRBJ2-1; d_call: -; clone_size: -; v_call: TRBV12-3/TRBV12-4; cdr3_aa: CASSFNNEQFF; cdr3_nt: TGTGCCAGCAGTTTTAATAATGAGCAGTTCTTC
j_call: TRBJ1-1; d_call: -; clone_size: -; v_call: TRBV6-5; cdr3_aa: CASSPGPMQAFF; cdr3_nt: TGTGCCAGCAGTCCAGGCCCCATGCAAGCTTTCTTT
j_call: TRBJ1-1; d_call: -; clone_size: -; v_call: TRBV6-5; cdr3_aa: CASSYSGGTEAFF; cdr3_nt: TGTGCCAGCAGTTACTCCGGGGGCACTGAAGCTTTCTTT
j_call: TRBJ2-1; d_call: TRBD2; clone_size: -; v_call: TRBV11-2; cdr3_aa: CASRLLAGGYNEQFF; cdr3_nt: TGTGCCAGCAGATTACTAGCGGGGGGCTACAATGAGCAGTTCTTC
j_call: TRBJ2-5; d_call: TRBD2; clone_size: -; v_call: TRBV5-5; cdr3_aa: CASSLVLAGQETQYF; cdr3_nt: TGTGCCAGCAGCTTGGTACTAGCGGGGCAAGAGACCCAGTACTTC
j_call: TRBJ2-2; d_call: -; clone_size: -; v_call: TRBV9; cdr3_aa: CASSVDGYATGELFF; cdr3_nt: TGTGCCAGCAGCGTAGACGGGTATGCCACCGGGGAGCTGTTTTTT
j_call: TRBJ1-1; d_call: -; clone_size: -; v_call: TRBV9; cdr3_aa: CASSVGGRGRPTEAFF; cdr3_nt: TGTGCCAGCAGCGTAGGGGGCAGGGGTAGGCCCACTGAAGCTTTCTTT
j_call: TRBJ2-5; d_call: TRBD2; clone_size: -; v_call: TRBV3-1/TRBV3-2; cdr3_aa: CASSQWTSERETQYF; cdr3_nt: TGTGCCAGCAGCCAGTGGACTAGCGAGAGGGAGACCCAGTACTTC
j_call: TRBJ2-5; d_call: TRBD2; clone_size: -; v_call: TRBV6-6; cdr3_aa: CASSLAGGHQETQYF; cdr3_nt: TGTGCCAGCAGTTTAGCGGGGGGCCACCAAGAGACCCAGTACTTC
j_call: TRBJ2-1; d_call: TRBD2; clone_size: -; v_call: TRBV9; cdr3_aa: CASSAQHPGTSGTNEQFF; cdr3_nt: TGTGCCAGCAGCGCCCAACATCCCGGGACTAGCGGGACCAATGAGCAGTTCTTC
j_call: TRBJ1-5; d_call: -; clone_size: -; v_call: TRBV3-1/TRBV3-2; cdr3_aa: CASSQEGLRGQPQHF; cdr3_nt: TGTGCCAGCAGCCAGGAGGGATTGAGGGGTCAGCCCCAGCATTTT
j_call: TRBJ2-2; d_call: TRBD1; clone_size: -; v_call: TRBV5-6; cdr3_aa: CASSPGPGQGGLTGELFF; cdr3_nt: TGTGCCAGCAGCCCGGGACCGGGACAGGGTGGACTGACCGGGGAGCTGTTTTTT
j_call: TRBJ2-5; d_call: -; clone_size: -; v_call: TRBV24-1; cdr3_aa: CATSDPGSGSETQYF; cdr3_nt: TGTGCCACCAGTGACCCGGGGTCCGGATCGGAGACCCAGTACTTC
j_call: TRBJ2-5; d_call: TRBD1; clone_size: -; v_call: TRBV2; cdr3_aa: CASTRNRGPKETQYF; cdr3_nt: TGTGCCAGCACAAGAAACAGGGGGCCGAAAGAGACCCAGTACTTC
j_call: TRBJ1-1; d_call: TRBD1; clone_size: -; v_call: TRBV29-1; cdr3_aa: CSVERQGMNTEAFF; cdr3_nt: TGCAGCGTTGAACGACAGGGCATGAACACTGAAGCTTTCTTT
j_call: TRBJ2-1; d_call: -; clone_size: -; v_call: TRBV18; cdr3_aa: CASSPLRDNEQFF; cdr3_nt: TGTGCCAGCTCACCGTTAAGAGACAATGAGCAGTTCTTC
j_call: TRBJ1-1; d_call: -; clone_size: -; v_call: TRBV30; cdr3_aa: CAWSVRGNTEAFF; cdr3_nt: TGTGCCTGGAGTGTCAGAGGGAACACTGAAGCTTTCTTT
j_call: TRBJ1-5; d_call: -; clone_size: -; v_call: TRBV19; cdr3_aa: CASSPGGINQPQHF; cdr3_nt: TGTGCCAGTAGTCCGGGGGGCATCAATCAGCCCCAGCATTTT
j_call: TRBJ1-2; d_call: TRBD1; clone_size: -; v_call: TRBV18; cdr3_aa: CASSPAPGTGGGYTF; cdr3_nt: TGTGCCAGCTCACCCGCTCCCGGGACAGGGGGCGGCTACACCTTC
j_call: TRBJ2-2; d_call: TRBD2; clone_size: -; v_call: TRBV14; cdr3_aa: CASSQVPWAPRGEPYTGELFF; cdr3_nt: TGTGCCAGCAGCCAAGTTCCTTGGGCCCCTCGGGGGGAGCCGTATACCGGGGAGCTGTTTTTT
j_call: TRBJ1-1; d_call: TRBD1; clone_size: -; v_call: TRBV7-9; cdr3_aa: CASSPGTGGTEAFF; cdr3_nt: TGTGCCAGCAGCCCCGGGACAGGGGGTACTGAAGCTTTCTTT
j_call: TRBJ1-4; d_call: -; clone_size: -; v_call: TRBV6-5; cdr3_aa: CASSYPGEKLFF; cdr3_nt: TGTGCCAGCAGTTACCCAGGGGAAAAACTGTTTTTT
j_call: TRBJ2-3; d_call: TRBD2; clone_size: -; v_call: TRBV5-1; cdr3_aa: CASSGLAGAVTDTQYF; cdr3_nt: TGCGCCAGCAGCGGACTAGCGGGGGCCGTCACAGATACGCAGTATTTT
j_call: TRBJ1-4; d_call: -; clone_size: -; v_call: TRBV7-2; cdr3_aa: CASSPPGLSEKLFF; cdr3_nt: TGTGCCAGCAGCCCTCCGGGGTTAAGTGAAAAACTGTTTTTT
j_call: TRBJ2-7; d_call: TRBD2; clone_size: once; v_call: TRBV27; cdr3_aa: CASSLSAGGINEQYF; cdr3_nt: TGTGCCAGCAGTTTATCGGCGGGAGGCATCAACGAGCAGTACTTC
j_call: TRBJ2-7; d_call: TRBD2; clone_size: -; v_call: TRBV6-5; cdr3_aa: CASSYGGRTYEQYF; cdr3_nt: TGTGCCAGCAGTTACGGCGGGAGGACCTACGAGCAGTACTTC
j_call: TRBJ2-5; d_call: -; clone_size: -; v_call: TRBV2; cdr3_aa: CASSSGFQETQYF; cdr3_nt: TGTGCCAGCAGTTCGGGGTTCCAAGAGACCCAGTACTTC
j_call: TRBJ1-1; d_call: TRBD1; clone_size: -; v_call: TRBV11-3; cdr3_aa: CASSLGDRTENTEAFF; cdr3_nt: TGTGCCAGCAGCTTAGGGGACAGAACCGAGAACACTGAAGCTTTCTTT